This T cell receptor (beta chain) was captured by sequencing in a study of cytomegalovirus exposure and HLA in healthy donors. PCR was performed using 60 Vbeta and 13 Jbeta primers. Method: immunoSEQ multiplex PCR; TCRdb's copy keeps in-frame clones and lacks some. Among under 200,000 clones listed, approximately 81% were seen once. For this clone: Its antigen is still unknown.

Germline V CDR1 and CDR2: WSHSY, SAAADI. This CDR3 spans 14 amino acids. V shed 3 bases and J shed 4 bases, with 9 bases lying between them. Study-wide findings and caveats: In a later analysis, across HLA loci, associated TCR counts were highest for DRB1, lowest for HLA-C.

The chain combines TRBV10-2 with TRBJ1-4; D uncertain. The sequence derives from a woman younger than 30 in good health and CMV-seropositive. The sample was PBMCs. The CDR3 sequence: CASSEAGLNEKLFF. CDR3 coding DNA: TGCGCCAGCAGTGAAGCAGGCCTTAATGAAAAACTGTTTTTT.